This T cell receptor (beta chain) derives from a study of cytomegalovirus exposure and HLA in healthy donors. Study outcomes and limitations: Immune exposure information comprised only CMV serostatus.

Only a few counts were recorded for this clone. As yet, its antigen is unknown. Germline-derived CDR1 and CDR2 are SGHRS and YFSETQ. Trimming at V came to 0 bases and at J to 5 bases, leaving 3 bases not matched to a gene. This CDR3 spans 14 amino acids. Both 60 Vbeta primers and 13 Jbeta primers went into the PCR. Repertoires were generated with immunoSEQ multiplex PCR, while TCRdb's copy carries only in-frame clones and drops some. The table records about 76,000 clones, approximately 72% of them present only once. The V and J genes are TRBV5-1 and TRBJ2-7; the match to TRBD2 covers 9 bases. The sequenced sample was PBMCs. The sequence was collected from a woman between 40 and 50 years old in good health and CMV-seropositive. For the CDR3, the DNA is TGCGCCAGCAGCTTGGGGACTAGCGTCCACGAGCAGTACTTC. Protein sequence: CASSLGTSVHEQYF.